This T cell receptor beta chain derives from a study of monozygotic twins with cystic fibrosis. General study results and limits: Co-twins had the most similar V usage for 13 of 16 pairs, J for 8.

Comment on this clone: Its antigen is not identified.

Profiling relied on immunoSEQ multiplex PCR, and the TCRdb table lists in-frame clones only, not all of them. The table has 18,000 or so clones, 75% to 95% seen once. The CDR3 has 14 amino acids. V was cut by 4 bases and J by 1 base, with 10 bases left in between. Germline CDR1 reads SGHDN; CDR2 reads FVKESK. This sequence originates from a girl aged 2-10 years with cystic fibrosis. The chain joins TRBV14 to TRBJ1-1, with a tentative D call TRBD1 (5 bases). Sequencing was performed on blood. The DNA of the CDR3 is TGTGCCAGCAGCCCCGGGACCACGAACACTGAAGCTTTCTTT. Residues: CASSPGTTNTEAFF.